This T cell receptor beta chain was recorded in a study of graft-versus-host responses after intestinal transplantation. Study background: Multivisceral, liver-intestinal, or isolated intestinal transplants were received by the recipients. Among the recipients, all got anti-thymocyte globulin induction and then tacrolimus and steroids for approximately 3 years. Study results and caveats: Recipient marrow harbored GvH clones, some of which surfaced first in ileum or blood. Early declines in HvG clones that occurred post-transplant were associated with peak circulating GvH clone levels.

Clones were sequenced by immunoSEQ multiplex PCR, and TCRdb holds only the in-frame ones, with some missing. The table has about 120,000 clones, 95% seen once. Of note for this clone: Its antigen is unidentified.

The TCR comes from a human donor who received an intestinal transplant. The material was unstimulated CD8+ T cells sorted from spleen or lymph node cells, obtained before intestinal transplant.

DNA for the CDR3: TGTGCCAGCAGTATTCCGGGACTAGCGGGAGCGAATGAGCAGTTCTTC. Its translation is CASSIPGLAGANEQFF. This chain connects TRBV27 to TRBJ2-1, with 14 bases aligning to TRBD2. Germline trimming cut 5 bases from V and 7 bases from J; bases unmatched to any gene: 7. CDR1 MNHEY and CDR2 SMNVEV come from the germline V gene (reference sequence). CDR3 length equals 16 residues.